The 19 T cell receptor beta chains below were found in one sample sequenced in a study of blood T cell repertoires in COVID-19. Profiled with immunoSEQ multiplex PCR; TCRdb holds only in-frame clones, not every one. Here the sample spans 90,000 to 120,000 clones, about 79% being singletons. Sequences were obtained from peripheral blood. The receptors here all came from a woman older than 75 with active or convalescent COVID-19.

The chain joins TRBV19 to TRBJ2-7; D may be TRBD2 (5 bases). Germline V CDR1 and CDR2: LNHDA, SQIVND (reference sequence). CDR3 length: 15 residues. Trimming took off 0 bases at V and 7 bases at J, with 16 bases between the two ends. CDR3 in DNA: TGTGCCAGTAGTATAGATCGTCAGACTCGGGGAGAGCAGTACTTC. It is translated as CASSIDRQTRGEQYF.

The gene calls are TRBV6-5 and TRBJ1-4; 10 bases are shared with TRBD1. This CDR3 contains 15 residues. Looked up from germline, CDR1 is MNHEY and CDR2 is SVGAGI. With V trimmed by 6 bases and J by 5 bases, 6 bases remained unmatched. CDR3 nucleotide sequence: TGTGCCAGCAGGACCGGACAGGGGGAGAATGAAAAACTGTTTTTT. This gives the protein CASRTGQGENEKLFF.

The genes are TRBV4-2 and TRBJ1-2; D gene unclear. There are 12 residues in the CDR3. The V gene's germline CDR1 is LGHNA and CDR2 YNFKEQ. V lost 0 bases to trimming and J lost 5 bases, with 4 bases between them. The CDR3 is CASSQESYGYTF. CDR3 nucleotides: TGTGCCAGCAGCCAAGAATCTTATGGCTACACCTTC.

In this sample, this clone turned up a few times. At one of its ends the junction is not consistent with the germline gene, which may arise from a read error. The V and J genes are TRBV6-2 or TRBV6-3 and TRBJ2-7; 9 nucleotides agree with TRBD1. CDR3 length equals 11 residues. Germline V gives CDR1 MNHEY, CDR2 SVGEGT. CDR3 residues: CASSYGQGRTF. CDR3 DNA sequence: TGTGCCAGCAGTTACGGACAGGGGAGGACTTTC.

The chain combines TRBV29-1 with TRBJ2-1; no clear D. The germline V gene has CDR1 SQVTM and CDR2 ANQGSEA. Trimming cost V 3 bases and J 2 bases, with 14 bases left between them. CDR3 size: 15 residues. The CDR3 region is CSVDTSQDTYNEQFF. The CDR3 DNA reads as TGCAGCGTTGATACAAGTCAGGATACCTACAATGAGCAGTTCTTC.

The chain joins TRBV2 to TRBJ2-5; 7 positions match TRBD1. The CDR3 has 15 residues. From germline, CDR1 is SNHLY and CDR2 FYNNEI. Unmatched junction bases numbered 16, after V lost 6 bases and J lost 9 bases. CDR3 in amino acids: CASRRTGGVGEPQYF. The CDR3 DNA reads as TGTGCCAGCAGAAGGACAGGAGGCGTCGGGGAGCCCCAGTACTTC. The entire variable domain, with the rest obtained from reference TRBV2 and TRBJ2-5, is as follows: EPEVTQTPSHQVTQMGQEVILRCVPISNHLYFYWYRQILGQKVEFLVSFYNNEISEKSEIFDDQFSVERPDGSNFTLKIRSTKLEDSAMYFCASRRTGGVGEPQYFGPGTRLLVL.

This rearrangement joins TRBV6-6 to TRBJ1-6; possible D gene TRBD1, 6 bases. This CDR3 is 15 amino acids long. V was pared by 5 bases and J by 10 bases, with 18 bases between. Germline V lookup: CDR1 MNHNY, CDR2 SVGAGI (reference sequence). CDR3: CASSRDIGVGSPLHF. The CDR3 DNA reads TGTGCCAGCAGTCGGGACATTGGGGTGGGGTCACCCCTCCACTTT.

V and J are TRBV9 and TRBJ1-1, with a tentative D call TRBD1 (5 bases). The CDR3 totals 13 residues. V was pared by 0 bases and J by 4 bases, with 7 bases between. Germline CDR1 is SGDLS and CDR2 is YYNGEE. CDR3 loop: CASSVVGATEAFF. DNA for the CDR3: TGTGCCAGCAGCGTAGTAGGGGCCACTGAAGCTTTCTTT.

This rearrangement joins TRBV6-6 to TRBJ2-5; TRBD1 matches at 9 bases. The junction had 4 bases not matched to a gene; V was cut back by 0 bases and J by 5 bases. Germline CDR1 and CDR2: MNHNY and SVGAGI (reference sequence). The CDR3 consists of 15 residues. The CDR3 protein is CASSYSDRGRETQYF. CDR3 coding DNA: TGTGCCAGCAGTTACTCCGACAGGGGGAGGGAGACCCAGTACTTC.

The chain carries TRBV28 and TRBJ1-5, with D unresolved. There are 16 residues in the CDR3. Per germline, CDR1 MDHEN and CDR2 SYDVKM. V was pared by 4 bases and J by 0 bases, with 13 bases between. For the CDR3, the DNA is TGTGCCAGCAGTTCCTTTCTAGGCGGTAGCAATCAGCCCCAGCATTTT. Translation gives CASSSFLGGSNQPQHF.

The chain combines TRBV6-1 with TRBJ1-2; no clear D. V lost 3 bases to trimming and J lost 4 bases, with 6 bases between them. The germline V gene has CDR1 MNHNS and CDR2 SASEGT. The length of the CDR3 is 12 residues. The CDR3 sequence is CASSDSGYGYTF. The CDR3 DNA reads TGTGCCAGCAGTGACAGTGGCTATGGCTACACCTTC.

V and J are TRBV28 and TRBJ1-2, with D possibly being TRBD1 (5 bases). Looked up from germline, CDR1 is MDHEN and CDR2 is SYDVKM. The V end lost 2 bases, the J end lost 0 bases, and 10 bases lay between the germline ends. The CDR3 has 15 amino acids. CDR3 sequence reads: CASSLGHRPNYGYTF. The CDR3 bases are TGTGCCAGCAGTTTAGGACACCGTCCTAACTATGGCTACACCTTC.

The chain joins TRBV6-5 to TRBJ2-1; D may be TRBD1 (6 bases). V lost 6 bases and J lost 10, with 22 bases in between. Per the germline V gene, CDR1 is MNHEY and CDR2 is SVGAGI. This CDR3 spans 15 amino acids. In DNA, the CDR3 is TGTGCCAGCAGCATGACAGGTTCAGGTAGATTGGAGCAGTTCTTC. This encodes CASSMTGSGRLEQFF.

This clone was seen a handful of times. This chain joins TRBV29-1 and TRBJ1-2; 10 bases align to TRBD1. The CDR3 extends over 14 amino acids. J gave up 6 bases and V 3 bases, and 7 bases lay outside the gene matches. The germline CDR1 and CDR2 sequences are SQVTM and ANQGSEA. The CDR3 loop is CSVDPDRGPDGYTF. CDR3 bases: TGCAGCGTTGATCCCGACAGGGGGCCCGATGGCTACACCTTC.

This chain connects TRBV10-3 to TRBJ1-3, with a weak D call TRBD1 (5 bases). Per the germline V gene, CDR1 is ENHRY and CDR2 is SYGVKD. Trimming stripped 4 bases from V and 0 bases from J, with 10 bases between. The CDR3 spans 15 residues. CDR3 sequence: CAISVGHNSGNTIYF. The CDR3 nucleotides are TGTGCCATCAGTGTTGGACACAACTCTGGAAACACCATATATTTT.

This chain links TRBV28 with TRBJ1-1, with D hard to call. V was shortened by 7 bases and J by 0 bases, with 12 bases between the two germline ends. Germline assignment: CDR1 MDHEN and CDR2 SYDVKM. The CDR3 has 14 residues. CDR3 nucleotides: TGTGCCAGCAATTCCCTGGCCCTGAACACTGAAGCTTTCTTT. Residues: CASNSLALNTEAFF.

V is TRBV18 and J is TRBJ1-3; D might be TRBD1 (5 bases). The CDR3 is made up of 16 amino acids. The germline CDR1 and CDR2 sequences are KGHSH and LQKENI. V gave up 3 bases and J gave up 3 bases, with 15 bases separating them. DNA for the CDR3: TGTGCCAGCTCACCCGACAGAGCCCTTGTTGGAAACACCATATATTTT. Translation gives CASSPDRALVGNTIYF.

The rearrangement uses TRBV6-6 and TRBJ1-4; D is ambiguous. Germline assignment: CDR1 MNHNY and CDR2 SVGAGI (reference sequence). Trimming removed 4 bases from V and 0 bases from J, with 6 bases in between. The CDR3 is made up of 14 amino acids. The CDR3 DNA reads TGTGCCAGCAGTTCACAGTCAACTAATGAAAAACTGTTTTTT. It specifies CASSSQSTNEKLFF.

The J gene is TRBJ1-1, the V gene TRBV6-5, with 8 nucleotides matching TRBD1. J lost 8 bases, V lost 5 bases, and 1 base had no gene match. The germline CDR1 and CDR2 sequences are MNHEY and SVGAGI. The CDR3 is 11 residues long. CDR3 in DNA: TGTGCCAGCAGTCGGGACAGGGAAGCTTTCTTT. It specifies CASSRDREAFF.